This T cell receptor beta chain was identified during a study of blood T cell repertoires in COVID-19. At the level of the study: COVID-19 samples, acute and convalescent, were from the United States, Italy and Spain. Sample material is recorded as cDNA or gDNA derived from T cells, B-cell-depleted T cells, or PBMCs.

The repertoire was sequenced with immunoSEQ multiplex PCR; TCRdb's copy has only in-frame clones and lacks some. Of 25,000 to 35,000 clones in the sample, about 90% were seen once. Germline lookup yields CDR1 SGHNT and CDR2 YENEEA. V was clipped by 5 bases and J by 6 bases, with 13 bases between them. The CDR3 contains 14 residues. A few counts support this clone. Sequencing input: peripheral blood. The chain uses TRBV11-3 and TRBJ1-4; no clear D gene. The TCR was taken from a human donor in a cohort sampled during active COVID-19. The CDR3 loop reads CASSQSPGDEKLFF. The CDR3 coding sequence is TGTGCCAGCAGCCAGTCACCCGGGGATGAAAAACTGTTTTTT. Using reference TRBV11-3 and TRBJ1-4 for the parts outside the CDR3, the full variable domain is EAGVVQSPRYKIIEKKQPVAFWCNPISGHNTLYWYLQNLGQGPELLIRYENEEAVDDSQLPKDRFSAERLKGVDSTLKIQPAELGDSAVYLCASSQSPGDEKLFFGSGTQLSVL.